This TCR beta chain was documented in a study of regulatory T cells in long-lasting Graves disease (dated by TCRdb to about 2021). In the study overall: Antithyroid drugs had been taken for less than 3 months by newly diagnosed Graves' disease patients. Peripheral blood TCR sequencing and RNA sequencing compared persistent Graves' disease patients with newly diagnosed Graves' disease patients. The study was registered as a clinical trial and conducted in China. A total of roughly 33 samples underwent TCR sequencing: about 13 from persistent and 20 from newly diagnosed Graves' disease patients.

General findings and caveats noted by the study authors: Only peripheral blood was studied, because thyroid tissue, the primary lesion, was inaccessible. Persistent Graves' disease patients showed lower TCR Shannon entropy and fewer highly expanded clones than newly diagnosed patients, suggesting clonal expansion. TRBV28, TRBJ1-2 and TRBJ2-5 were preferentially used in persistent disease, while TRBV20-1 and TRBJ2-1 were favored in newly diagnosed disease. More public clonotypes were shared among persistent patients (around 3,000) than among newly diagnosed patients (966). As a limitation, the authors acknowledged that the small sample size may reduce accuracy. Only the TCR beta chain was sequenced and analyzed.

Turning to this clonotype: This clone's antigen is unknown. Nothing much larger sits one base from this clone, and base qualities are not available.

Per the germline V gene, SQVTM is the CDR1 and ANQGSEA is the CDR2. V loses 3 bases at its end and J loses 2 bases; junction bases beyond the gene matches: 6. Measured from the cysteine to the phenylalanine, the CDR3 is 15 residues long. Just CDR3 DNA is preserved here, 45 bases in frame from base 1. Library creation used multiplex PCR. TCRdb records Illumina HiSeq 4000 as the sequencer. iRepertoire HTBI primers and Arm-PCR amplification of CDR3 regions were used to construct TCR beta libraries. Before sequencing, the PCR products underwent gel purification. Concerning the study's data processing: Gene usage analysis of CDR3 amino acid clonotypes relied on the roughly 64 TRBV and 12 to 15 TRBJ segments identified across samples. Filtered high-quality paired reads were merged into contigs using COPE and FqMerger. Contigs were aligned with BLAST to IMGT TRBV, TRBD and TRBJ reference genes, and CDR3 was defined per IMGT. Clonotypes above 0.1% frequency were classified as highly expanded clones. Repertoire diversity was measured by Shannon entropy, and V-J evenness by the Gini coefficient. A clonotype was considered public if more than one individual shared it. TCRdb took the public reads, trimmed them with fastp at Q25, ran MiXCR for clone calling and kept in-frame beta chains. Rows with one shared CDR3 protein collapse into an entry with the most common genes and DNA. TCRdb's processing, not the authors' own work, is the source of the V and J calls. This sample lists about 520,000 distinct CDR3 sequences; approximately 12% were detected once. The ten biggest clones cover 8.9% of the sample.

What the time point label conveys for this sample: newly diagnosed GD, antithyroid drugs for less than 3 months. RNA was extracted from PBMCs in TRIzol for both TCR sequencing and RNA sequencing. Graves' disease was diagnosed according to American Thyroid Association guidelines. Recruitment of patients was carried out at an endocrinology department in Xi'an, China. Each patient gave roughly 10 milliliters of peripheral blood, collected in an EDTA anticoagulant tube. Ficoll Paque Plus density gradient separation was used to isolate PBMCs, and no further T cell sorting was performed. An Agilent 2100 Bioanalyzer and agarose gel were used to check RNA quality, while a NanoDrop 2000 measured RNA concentration. These same records also appear under a second study, on T cells in Graves' hyperthyroidism and ophthalmopathy. Taken from the second paper: A patient counted as having stable Graves' hyperthyroidism if no progression to ophthalmopathy occurred over 18 months of follow-up. Hyperthyroidism patients were newly diagnosed, with disease duration under 2 months, and aged 18 to 65 years. Any patient with an uncontrolled infection, another autoimmune disease, pregnancy or lactation was excluded. Diagnoses were based on clinical symptoms, serum thyroxine and TRAb, thyroid ultrasound and orbital computed tomography. The TCR CDR3 was subjected to a first round of RT-PCR using the HTBI primer set and the Qiagen OneStep RT-PCR kit. Most expanded thyroid clonotypes (frequency above 0.001) were also found in blood, which suggests that blood repertoires may mirror thyroid immune responses. In cross-validation, a model built on a 13 V-J signature told ophthalmopathy apart from stable hyperthyroidism with approximately 91% sensitivity and roughly 83% specificity, and in testing the same model reached 80%/75%. In validation, the model predicted progression to ophthalmopathy a median of about 6 months before onset, with around 70% sensitivity and roughly 77% specificity. TCR V-J signatures able to tell the groups apart were searched for in a discovery cohort of approximately 95 patients, of whom more than 40 had Graves' ophthalmopathy and roughly 57 had stable Graves' hyperthyroidism. Whether ophthalmopathy could be predicted prospectively was tested in an independent validation cohort made up of under 20 hyperthyroidism patients plus 17 patients who later progressed to ophthalmopathy. The 90 or so discovery patients were randomly split 7:3 into training and test sets. Thyroid tissue and blood T-cell repertoires from six Graves' hyperthyroidism patients were also compared in the study. After blood sampling, hyperthyroidism patients were treated with methimazole at a starting dose of 30 mg daily, and ophthalmopathy patients were treated with high-dose intravenous methylprednisolone. Libraries were constructed in a second round of multiplex PCR, after which size selection and purification were performed. Paired-end sequencing of the libraries was performed with 100 bp reads on an Illumina HiSeq2000. SOAPnuke was used to process the raw data, removing reads that contained adapters or uncalled bases, had a mean Phred below 15, or lacked an exact match to the constant primer or identifier. High-quality paired reads were merged with COPE v1.2.5, and unique nucleotide sequences were defined as clonotypes. Clonotypes were aligned to IMGT TRBV, TRBD and TRBJ reference segments using MiTCR v1.1. The analysis was restricted to V-J combinations with a frequency above 0.0001, which together covered just over 98% of the repertoires. The TCS score was defined as the ratio of F50 (clonal expansion) to E x V (chaos), calculated using BLOSUM62-based TCRdist between CDR3 peptides within each V-J. Welch's t-statistics and random forest reduced 500 to 650 V-J features to roughly 13, which were used in a naive Bayes classifier (R e1071). No statistical method was used to fix the sample size in advance, and group allocation was not hidden from the investigators. The paper describes TCR Vbeta CDR3 sequencing of 135 peripheral blood samples, made up of 40 to 45 ophthalmopathy patients, around 73 hyperthyroidism patients and roughly 17 progressor patients.

The TCR comes from a woman in her 30s with Graves disease. Donor details come from another sample of the same person, matched by shared clones. Material: peripheral blood mononuclear cells (PBMCs), obtained at new diagnosis, from a patient treated with antithyroid drugs. The chain uses TRBV29-1 and TRBJ2-7, and TRBD1 matches 11 of the central bases. The CDR3 loop reads CSVDTGTGGTYEQYF. At the DNA level, the sequence is TGCAGCGTTGACACTGGGACAGGGGGAACCTACGAGCAGTACTTC.